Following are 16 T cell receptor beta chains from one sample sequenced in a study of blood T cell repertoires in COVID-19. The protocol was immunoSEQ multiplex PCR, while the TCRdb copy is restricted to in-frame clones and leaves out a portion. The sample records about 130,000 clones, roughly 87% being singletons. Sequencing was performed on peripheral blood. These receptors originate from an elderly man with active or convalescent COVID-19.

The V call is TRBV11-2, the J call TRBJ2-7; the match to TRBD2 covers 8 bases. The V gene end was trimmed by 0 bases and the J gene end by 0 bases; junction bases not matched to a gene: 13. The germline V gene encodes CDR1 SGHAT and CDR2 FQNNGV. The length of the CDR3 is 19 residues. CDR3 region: CASSLEWRRARGASYEQYF. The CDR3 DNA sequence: TGTGCCAGCAGCTTAGAGTGGCGTCGGGCGCGGGGGGCCTCCTACGAGCAGTACTTC. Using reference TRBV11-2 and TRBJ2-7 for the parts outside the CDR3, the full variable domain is EAGVAQSPRYKIIEKRQSVAFWCNPISGHATLYWYQQILGQGPKLLIQFQNNGVVDDSQLPKDRFSAERLKGVDSTLKIQPAKLEDSAVYLCASSLEWRRARGASYEQYFGPGTRLTVT.

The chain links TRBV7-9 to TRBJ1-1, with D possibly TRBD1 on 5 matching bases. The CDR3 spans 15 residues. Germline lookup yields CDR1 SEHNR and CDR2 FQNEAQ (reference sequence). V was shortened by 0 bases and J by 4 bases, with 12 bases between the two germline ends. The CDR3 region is CASSLAGQGGTEAFF. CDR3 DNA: TGTGCCAGCAGCTTAGCGGGGCAGGGAGGCACTGAAGCTTTCTTT.

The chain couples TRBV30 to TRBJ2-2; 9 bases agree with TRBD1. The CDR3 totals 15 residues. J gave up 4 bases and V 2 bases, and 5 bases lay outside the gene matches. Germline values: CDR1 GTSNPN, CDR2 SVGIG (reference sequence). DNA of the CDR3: TGTGCCTGGAGTAACCGGGACAGGGTCACCGGGGAGCTGTTTTTT. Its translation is CAWSNRDRVTGELFF.

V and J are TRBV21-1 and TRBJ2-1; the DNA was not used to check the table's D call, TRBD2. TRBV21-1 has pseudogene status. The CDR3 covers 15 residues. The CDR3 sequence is CASSKGGGSYNEQFF. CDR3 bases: TGTGCCAGCAGCAAAGGCGGGGGCTCCTACAATGAGCAGTTCTTC.

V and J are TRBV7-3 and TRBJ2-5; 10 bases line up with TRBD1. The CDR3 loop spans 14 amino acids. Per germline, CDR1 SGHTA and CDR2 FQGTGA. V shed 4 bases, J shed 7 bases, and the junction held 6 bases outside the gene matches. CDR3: CASSSTGGEGTQYF. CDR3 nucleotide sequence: TGTGCCAGCAGCTCGACAGGGGGCGAGGGGACCCAGTACTTC.

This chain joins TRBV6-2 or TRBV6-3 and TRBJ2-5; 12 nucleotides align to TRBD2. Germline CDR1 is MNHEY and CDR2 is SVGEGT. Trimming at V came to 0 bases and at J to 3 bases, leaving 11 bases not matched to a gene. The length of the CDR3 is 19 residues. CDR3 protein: CASSYSTSGGLRGEETQYF. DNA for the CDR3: TGTGCCAGCAGTTACTCGACTAGCGGGGGCTTACGTGGGGAAGAGACCCAGTACTTC.

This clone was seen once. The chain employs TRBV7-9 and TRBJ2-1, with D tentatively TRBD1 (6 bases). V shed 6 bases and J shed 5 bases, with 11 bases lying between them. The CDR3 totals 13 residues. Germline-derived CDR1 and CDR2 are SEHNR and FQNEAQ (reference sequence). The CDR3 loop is CASRQGSDNEQFF. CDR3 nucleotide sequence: TGTGCCAGCAGACAGGGATCGGACAATGAGCAGTTCTTC.

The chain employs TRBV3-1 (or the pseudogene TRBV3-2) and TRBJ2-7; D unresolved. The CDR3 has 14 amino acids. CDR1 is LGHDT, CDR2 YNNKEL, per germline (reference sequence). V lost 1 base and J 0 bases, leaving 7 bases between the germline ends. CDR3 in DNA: TGTGCCAGCAGCCAAGGCAGGTACTCCTACGAGCAGTACTTC. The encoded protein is CASSQGRYSYEQYF.

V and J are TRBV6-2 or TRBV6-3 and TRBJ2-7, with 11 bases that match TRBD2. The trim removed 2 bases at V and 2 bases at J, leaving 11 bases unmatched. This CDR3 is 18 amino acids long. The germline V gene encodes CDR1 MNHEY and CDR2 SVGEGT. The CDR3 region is CASSYPAGTSGPPYEQYF. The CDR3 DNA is TGTGCCAGCAGTTACCCCGCCGGGACTAGCGGACCCCCCTACGAGCAGTACTTC.

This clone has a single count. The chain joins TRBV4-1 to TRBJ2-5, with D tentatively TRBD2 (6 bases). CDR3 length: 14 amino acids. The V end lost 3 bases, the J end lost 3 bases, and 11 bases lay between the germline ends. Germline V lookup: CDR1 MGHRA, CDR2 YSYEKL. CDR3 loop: CASSQGLAEETQYF. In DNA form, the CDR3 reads TGCGCCAGCAGCCAGGGACTGGCGGAAGAGACCCAGTACTTC.

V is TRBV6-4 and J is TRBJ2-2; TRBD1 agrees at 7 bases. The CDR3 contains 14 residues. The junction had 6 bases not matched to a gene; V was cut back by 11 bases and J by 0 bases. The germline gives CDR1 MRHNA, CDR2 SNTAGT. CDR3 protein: CALTGTANTGELFF. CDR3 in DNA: TGTGCCCTTACCGGGACAGCGAACACCGGGGAGCTGTTTTTT.

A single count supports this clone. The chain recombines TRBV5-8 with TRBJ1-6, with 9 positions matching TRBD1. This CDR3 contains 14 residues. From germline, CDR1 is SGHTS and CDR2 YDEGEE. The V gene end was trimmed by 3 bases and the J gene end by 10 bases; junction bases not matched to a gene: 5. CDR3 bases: TGTGCCAGCAGCTACGGGACAGGGAGATCACCCCTCCACTTT. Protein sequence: CASSYGTGRSPLHF.

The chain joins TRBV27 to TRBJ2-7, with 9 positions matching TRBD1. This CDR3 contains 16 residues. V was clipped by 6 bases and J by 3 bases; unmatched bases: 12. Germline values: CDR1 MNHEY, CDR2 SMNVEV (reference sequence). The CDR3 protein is CASRVNRGQGIYEQYF. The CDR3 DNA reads TGTGCCAGCAGGGTCAACCGGGGACAGGGCATCTACGAGCAGTACTTC.

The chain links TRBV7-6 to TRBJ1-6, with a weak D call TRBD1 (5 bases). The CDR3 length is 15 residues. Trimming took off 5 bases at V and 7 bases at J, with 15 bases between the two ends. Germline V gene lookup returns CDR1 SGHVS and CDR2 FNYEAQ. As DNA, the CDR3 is TGTGCCAGCAGCCCGACAAACACAGGAAATTCACCCCTCCACTTT. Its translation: CASSPTNTGNSPLHF.

In nucleotides, the CDR3 is TGTGCCAGCAGCTTAGCTCGGGGGATCCAAGAGACCCAGTACTTC. It translates to CASSLARGIQETQYF. The J gene is TRBJ2-5, the V gene TRBV7-2, with a tentative D call TRBD2 (6 bases). CDR3 length: 15 amino acids. CDR1 and CDR2 from the germline V gene are SGHTA and FQGNSA. Trimming pared 0 bases from V and 1 base from J, leaving 9 bases between. Complete variable domain (other parts from reference TRBV7-2 and TRBJ2-5): GAGVSQSPSNKVTEKGKDVELRCDPISGHTALYWYRQSLGQGLEFLIYFQGNSAPDKSGLPSDRFSAERTGGSVSTLTIQRTQQEDSAVYLCASSLARGIQETQYFGPGTRLLVL.

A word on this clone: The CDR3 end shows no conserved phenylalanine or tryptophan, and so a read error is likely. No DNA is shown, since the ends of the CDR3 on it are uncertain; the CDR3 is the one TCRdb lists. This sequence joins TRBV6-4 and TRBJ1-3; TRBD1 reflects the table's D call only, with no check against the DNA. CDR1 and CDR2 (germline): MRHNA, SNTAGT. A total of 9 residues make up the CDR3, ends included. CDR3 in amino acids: CASQIGTAM.